The 4 T cell receptor beta chains reported below all come from one sample, sequenced in a study of T cell repertoires in cytomegalovirus infection (dated by TCRdb to about 2019). No cognate antigen is known for these TCRs. Sequencing took place on an Illumina HiSeq 1500. The public reads were reprocessed in TCRdb via fastp at Q25 and MiXCR, keeping in-frame beta chains. Identical CDR3 protein sequences are pooled into one entry, listed with their most common genes and DNA. This sample comprises about 83,000 distinct CDR3 sequences, roughly half of them detected only once. Just over 90% of the sample lies in the top ten. The meaning of the sample's treatment or condition label: in vitro stimulation with specific CMV peptide epitopes to enrich CMV-specific T cells. Sequences were derived from CD8+ T cells from cultured PBMCs, sampled from culture after CMV antigen stimulation. These TCRs come from a human donor in good health (CMV status not recorded). Some clones in this sample may be carry-over from other donors' samples.

CDR3 bases: TGTGCCAGCAGCTTAGCGTTGCGAGGAGATACGCAGTATTTT. This encodes CASSLALRGDTQYF. This chain uses TRBV7-2 with TRBJ2-3; D is unresolved. Germline V gene data show CDR1 as SGHTA and CDR2 as FQGNSA. The CDR3 loop spans 14 amino acids. V was clipped by 0 bases and J by 5 bases, with 9 bases between them.

The chain couples TRBV7-9 to TRBJ2-3; TRBD2 matches at 8 bases. The germline V gene encodes CDR1 SEHNR and CDR2 FQNEAQ (reference sequence). This CDR3 has 17 amino acids. The V gene end was trimmed by 5 bases and the J gene end by 0 bases; junction bases not matched to a gene: 10. Here the CDR3 DNA reads TGTGCCAGCAGCCAACCTTCGGGGGGGTCGAGCACAGATACGCAGTATTTT. It encodes CASSQPSGGSSTDTQYF.

V gene TRBV28 combines with J gene TRBJ2-7; D not certain. Deletions cut 3 bases from V and 3 bases from J, with 24 bases between. Germline V gene sequence: CDR1 MDHEN, CDR2 SYDVKM. CDR3 length: 18 residues. The DNA for the CDR3 is TGTGCCAGCAGTTTGCCCCCCCGAGGCGCTGGCTACGACTACGAGCAGTACTTC. Translating it yields CASSLPPRGAGYDYEQYF.

The genes are TRBV7-2 and TRBJ2-7; 8 bases align to TRBD1. The CDR3 totals 14 residues. The germline CDR1 and CDR2 sequences are SGHTA and FQGNSA. The V segment lost 2 bases and the J segment 1 base; nucleotides outside the gene matches: 1. The CDR3 is CASSLRDRSYEQYF. Written as DNA, the CDR3 is TGTGCCAGCAGCTTAAGGGACAGGTCCTACGAGCAGTACTTC.